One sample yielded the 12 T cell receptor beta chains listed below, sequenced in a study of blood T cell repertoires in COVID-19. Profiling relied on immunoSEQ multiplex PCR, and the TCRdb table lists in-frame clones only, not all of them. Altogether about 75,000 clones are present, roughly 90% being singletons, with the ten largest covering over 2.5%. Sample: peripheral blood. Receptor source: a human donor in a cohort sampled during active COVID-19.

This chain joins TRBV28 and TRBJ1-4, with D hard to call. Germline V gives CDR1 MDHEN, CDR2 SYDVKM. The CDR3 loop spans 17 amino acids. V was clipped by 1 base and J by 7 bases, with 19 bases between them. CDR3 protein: CASSLFGSMWATEKLFF. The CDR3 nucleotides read TGTGCCAGCAGTTTATTCGGTTCGATGTGGGCCACTGAAAAACTGTTTTTT.

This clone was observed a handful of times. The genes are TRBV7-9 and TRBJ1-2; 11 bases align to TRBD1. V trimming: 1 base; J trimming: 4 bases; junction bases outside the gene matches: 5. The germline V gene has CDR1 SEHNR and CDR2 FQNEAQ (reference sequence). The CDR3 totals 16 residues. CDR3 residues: CASSLGTGGEVYGYTF. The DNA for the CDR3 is TGTGCCAGCAGCTTAGGGACAGGGGGCGAAGTCTATGGCTACACCTTC.

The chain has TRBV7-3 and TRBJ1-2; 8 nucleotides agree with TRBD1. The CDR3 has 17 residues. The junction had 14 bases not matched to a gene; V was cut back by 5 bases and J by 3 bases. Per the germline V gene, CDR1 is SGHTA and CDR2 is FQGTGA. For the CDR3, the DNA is TGTGCCAGCAGCGAAAGGGGCCTGGCAGGGGGCTACTATGGCTACACCTTC. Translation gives CASSERGLAGGYYGYTF.

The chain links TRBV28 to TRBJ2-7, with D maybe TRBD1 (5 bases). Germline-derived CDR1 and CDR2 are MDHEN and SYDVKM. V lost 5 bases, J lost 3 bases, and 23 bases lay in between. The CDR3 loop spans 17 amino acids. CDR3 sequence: CASSPNLFDSHRYEQYF. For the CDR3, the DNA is TGTGCCAGCAGTCCTAACTTATTCGACAGTCATCGCTACGAGCAGTACTTC.

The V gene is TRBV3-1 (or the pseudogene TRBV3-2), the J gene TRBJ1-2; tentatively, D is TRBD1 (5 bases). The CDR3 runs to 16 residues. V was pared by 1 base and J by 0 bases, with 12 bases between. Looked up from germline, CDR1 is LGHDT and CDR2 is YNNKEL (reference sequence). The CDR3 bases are TGTGCCAGCAGCCAAGGGGTGGGGGGACCTAACTATGGCTACACCTTC. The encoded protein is CASSQGVGGPNYGYTF.

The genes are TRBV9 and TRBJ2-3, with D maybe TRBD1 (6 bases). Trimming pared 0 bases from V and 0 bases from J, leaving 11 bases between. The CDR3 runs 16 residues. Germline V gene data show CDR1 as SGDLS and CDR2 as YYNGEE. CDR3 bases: TGTGCCAGCAGCGTAGGGTCGACAGGCAGCACAGATACGCAGTATTTT. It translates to CASSVGSTGSTDTQYF.

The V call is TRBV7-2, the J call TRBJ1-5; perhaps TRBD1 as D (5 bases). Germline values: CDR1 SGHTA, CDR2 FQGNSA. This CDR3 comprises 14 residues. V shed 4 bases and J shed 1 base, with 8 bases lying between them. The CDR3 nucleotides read TGTGCCAGCAGCTCGACAGCGAGCAATCAGCCCCAGCATTTT. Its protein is CASSSTASNQPQHF. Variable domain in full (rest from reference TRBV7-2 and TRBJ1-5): GAGVSQSPSNKVTEKGKDVELRCDPISGHTALYWYRQSLGQGLEFLIYFQGNSAPDKSGLPSDRFSAERTGGSVSTLTIQRTQQEDSAVYLCASSSTASNQPQHFGDGTRLSIL.

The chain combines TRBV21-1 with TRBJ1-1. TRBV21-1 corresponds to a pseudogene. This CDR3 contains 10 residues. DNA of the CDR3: TGTGCCAGCAGCCGGACTGAAGCTTTCTTT. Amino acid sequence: CASSRTEAFF.

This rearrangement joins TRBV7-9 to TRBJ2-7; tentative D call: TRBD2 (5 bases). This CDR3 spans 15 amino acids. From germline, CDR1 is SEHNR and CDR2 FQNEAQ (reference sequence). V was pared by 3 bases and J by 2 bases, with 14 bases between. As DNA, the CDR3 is TGTGCCAGCAGCTTTCGGGAAGAGGGAACCTACGAGCAGTACTTC. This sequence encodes CASSFREEGTYEQYF.

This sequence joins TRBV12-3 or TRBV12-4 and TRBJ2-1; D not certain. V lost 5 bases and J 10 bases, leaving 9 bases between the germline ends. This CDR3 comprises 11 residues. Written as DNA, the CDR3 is TGTGCCAGCAGTCCTTTGAGGGAGCAGTTCTTC. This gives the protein CASSPLREQFF.

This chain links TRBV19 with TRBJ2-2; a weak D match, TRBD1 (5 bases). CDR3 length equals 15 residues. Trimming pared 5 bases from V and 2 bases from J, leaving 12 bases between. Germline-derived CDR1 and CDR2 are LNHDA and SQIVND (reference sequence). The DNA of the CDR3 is TGTGCCAGTAGTGGGGCGGTGGCTAACACCGGGGAGCTGTTTTTT. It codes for CASSGAVANTGELFF.

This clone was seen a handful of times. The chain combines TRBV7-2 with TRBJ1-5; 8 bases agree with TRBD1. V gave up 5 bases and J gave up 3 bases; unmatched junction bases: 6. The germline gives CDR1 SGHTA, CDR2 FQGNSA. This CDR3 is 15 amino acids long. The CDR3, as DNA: TGTGCCAGCAGCCGCGGGACAGGAGTCAATCAGCCCCAGCATTTT. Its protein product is CASSRGTGVNQPQHF.